The T cell receptor (beta chain) under discussion was sequenced for a study of CD8 T cells in Susac syndrome. The germline V gene has CDR1 DFQATT and CDR2 SNEGSKA (reference sequence). The length of the CDR3 is 13 residues. V dropped 3 bases and J dropped 3 bases, with 12 bases sitting between them. Sequencing of TCR beta, carried out with a high-throughput approach, was applied to CD8+ and CD4+ T cells from the blood. RNA was extracted with the RNeasy kit, and a quantity of about 0.5 to 1 ug was reverse transcribed using random hexamers. TCRdb redid the calling of the immunoSEQ multiplex PCR reads with MiXCR, one entry per CDR3 protein. The table has 140,000 or so distinct CDR3 sequences, 85% to 95% seen once.

The sample taken for sequencing was CD4+ T cells from PBMCs. V is TRBV20-1 and J is TRBJ2-7; the D call may be TRBD1 or TRBD2 (5 bases each). The clonotype comes from a human donor with multiple sclerosis. The CDR3 sequence: CSASGTSDYEQYF. CDR3 DNA sequence: TGCAGTGCTAGCGGGACCTCGGACTACGAGCAGTACTTC.